These 5 T cell receptor beta chains came from one sample sequenced in a study of blood T cell repertoires in COVID-19. The repertoire was sequenced with immunoSEQ multiplex PCR; TCRdb's copy has only in-frame clones and lacks some. The sample lists 150,000 to 180,000 clones, about 89% seen once, with roughly 0.54% in the top ten. Sequencing input: peripheral blood. These receptors all stem from a man in his fifties with acute or convalescent COVID-19.

This clone has a single count. This specimen includes other DNA sequences encoding the same CDR3. V gene TRBV9 combines with J gene TRBJ1-5; possible D gene TRBD1, 6 bases. V was shortened by 2 bases and J by 0 bases, with 6 bases between the two germline ends. The CDR3 has 14 residues. Looked up from germline, CDR1 is SGDLS and CDR2 is YYNGEE. The CDR3 nucleotides are TGTGCCAGCAGCGTGACAGGTAGCAATCAGCCCCAGCATTTT. This codes for CASSVTGSNQPQHF.

This chain joins TRBV7-2 and TRBJ2-1; D is undetermined. Trimming took 5 bases from V and 4 from J, leaving 18 bases between them. Germline CDR1 is SGHTA and CDR2 is FQGNSA. This CDR3 comprises 16 residues. In DNA, the CDR3 is TGTGCCAGCAGCCGTGGAACCAGGTCCACTTACAATGAGCAGTTCTTC. It codes for CASSRGTRSTYNEQFF.

The chain employs TRBV7-9 and TRBJ2-5; tentative D call: TRBD1 (5 bases). The germline V gene has CDR1 SEHNR and CDR2 FQNEAQ (reference sequence). The CDR3 covers 13 residues. Trimming left V 2 bases short and J 5 bases short, with 9 bases between. The DNA for the CDR3 is TGTGCCAGCAGCTTACCAGGGCTGGAGACCCAGTACTTC. It encodes CASSLPGLETQYF.

The CDR3 loop reads CASTQRAGVGQPQHF. DNA of the CDR3: TGTGCCAGCACGCAAAGGGCAGGGGTGGGTCAGCCCCAGCATTTT. The chain links TRBV28 to TRBJ1-5, with a tentative D call TRBD1 (6 bases). The CDR3 extends over 15 amino acids. In germline, CDR1 is MDHEN, CDR2 SYDVKM. Trimming removed 7 bases from V and 6 bases from J, with 19 bases in between.

The chain has TRBV30 and TRBJ2-2; no clear D gene. Trimming took off 5 bases at V and 3 bases at J, with 4 bases between the two ends. The CDR3 is made up of 11 amino acids. Per the germline V gene, CDR1 is GTSNPN and CDR2 is SVGIG (reference sequence). In nucleotides, the CDR3 is TGTGCCTGGTCTCACACCGGGGAGCTGTTTTTT. It is translated as CAWSHTGELFF.